The present TCR beta chain was sequenced within a study of cytomegalovirus exposure and HLA in healthy donors. Study overall: Approximately 77 million unique TCRs from HLA-typed donors were held in an early release of data.

This clone was detected only once. What it binds is not known. A multiplex PCR was run with 60 Vbeta primers and 13 Jbeta primers. Libraries were prepared by immunoSEQ multiplex PCR; TCRdb keeps only in-frame clonotypes and omits some of them. This sample yields about 160,000 clones, of which approximately 72% are seen a single time; roughly 2% belongs to the top ten. From germline, CDR1 is SGDLS and CDR2 YYNGEE. The CDR3 consists of 15 residues. V lost 3 bases and J 5 bases, leaving 17 bases between the germline ends. Whole-study results and caveats: It was taken for granted in presence/absence analyses that sequencing depth across donors was roughly uniform. A previous analysis found most TCR beta V segments productive roughly 87% or roughly 30% of the time. A highly shared variant cluster was judged a likely technical artifact.

This chain joins TRBV9 and TRBJ2-5, with D possibly TRBD1 on 6 matching bases. The receptor comes from a female donor in good health and CMV-seronegative. Sequences were obtained from PBMCs. In DNA, the CDR3 is TGTGCCAGCAGCGAGGCCCCGGGTACAGGGGAGACCCAGTACTTC. Its protein product is CASSEAPGTGETQYF. Supplemented by reference TRBV9 and TRBJ2-5, the full variable domain reads DSGVTQTPKHLITATGQRVTLRCSPRSGDLSVYWYQQSLDQGLQFLIQYYNGEERAKGNILERFSAQQFPDLHSELNLSSLELGDSALYFCASSEAPGTGETQYFGPGTRLLVL.